This TCR beta chain was captured in a study of response to subunit inactivated influenza vaccine. Overall study results and limits: A suggestion made by the authors is that each seasonal influenza vaccination recruits few new T cells.

TCRdb reanalysed the RT-PCR reads using MiXCR and keeps one entry per CDR3 protein. This sample has fewer than 600,000 distinct CDR3 sequences, with approximately 7.2% found just once. In this sample, this clonotype turned up many times. The antigen is undetermined. This clonotype originated in a man aged 50 to 75 who received an inactivated influenza vaccine. Material: PBMCs from blood, obtained around 25 months after vaccination.

DNA for the CDR3: TGCAGCGCCGTAGCGGGATCCAGCAATGAGCAGTTCTTC. This gives the protein CSAVAGSSNEQFF. The J gene is TRBJ2-1, the V gene TRBV29-1, with 8 bases fitting TRBD2. Germline CDR1 and CDR2: SQVTM and ANQGSEA. The CDR3 loop spans 13 amino acids. After removal of 7 bases from V and 6 bases from J, the junction contained 8 bases not matched to a gene.